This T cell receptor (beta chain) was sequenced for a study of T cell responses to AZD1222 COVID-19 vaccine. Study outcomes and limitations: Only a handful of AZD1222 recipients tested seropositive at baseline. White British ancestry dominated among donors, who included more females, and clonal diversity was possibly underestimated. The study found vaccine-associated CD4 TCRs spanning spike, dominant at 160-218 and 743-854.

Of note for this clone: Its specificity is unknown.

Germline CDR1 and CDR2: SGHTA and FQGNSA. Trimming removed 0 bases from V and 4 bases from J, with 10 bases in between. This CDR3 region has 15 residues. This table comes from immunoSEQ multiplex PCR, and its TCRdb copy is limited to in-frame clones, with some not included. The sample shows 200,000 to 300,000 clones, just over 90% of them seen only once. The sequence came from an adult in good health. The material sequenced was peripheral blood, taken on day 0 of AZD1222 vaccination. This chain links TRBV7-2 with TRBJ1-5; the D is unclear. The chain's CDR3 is CASSLASSPNQPQHF. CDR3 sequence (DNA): TGTGCCAGCAGCTTAGCGAGCTCCCCTAATCAGCCCCAGCATTTT.